Below, one T cell receptor beta chain is given with its context. Its antigen is not identified. Other DNA sequences within the sample encode an identical CDR3. This entry comes from a study of shared clonotypes between healthy human individuals. Study-wide background: Per-donor plates numbered three CD4 naive, three CD4 memory, two CD8 naive and one CD8 memory.

Study-wide findings and caveats: The rarefaction results pointed to incomplete sorted-subset sequencing despite large depth.

V dropped 0 bases and J dropped 2 bases, with 6 bases sitting between them. This CDR3 contains 13 residues. Germline V gene lookup returns CDR1 SGHRS and CDR2 YFSETQ. Samples underwent the assay at deep level. The protocol was immunoSEQ multiplex PCR, while the TCRdb copy is restricted to in-frame clones and leaves out a portion. The sample lists just over 2,000,000 clones, approximately 95% occurring once. The receptor was derived from a man aged 18 to 30 in good health. Material: naive CD4+ T cells sorted from blood. Indicated subset: CD45RA+ positively selected. This chain uses TRBV5-1 with TRBJ2-7, with D unclear. CDR3 nucleotides: TGCGCCAGCAGCTTGGTAGGGACCTACGAGCAGTACTTC. Encoded protein: CASSLVGTYEQYF. Complete variable domain (other parts from reference TRBV5-1 and TRBJ2-7): KAGVTQTPRYLIKTRGQQVTLSCSPISGHRSVSWYQQTPGQGLQFLFEYFSETQRNKGNFPGRFSGRQFSNSRSEMNVSTLELGDSALYLCASSLVGTYEQYFGPGTRLTVT.